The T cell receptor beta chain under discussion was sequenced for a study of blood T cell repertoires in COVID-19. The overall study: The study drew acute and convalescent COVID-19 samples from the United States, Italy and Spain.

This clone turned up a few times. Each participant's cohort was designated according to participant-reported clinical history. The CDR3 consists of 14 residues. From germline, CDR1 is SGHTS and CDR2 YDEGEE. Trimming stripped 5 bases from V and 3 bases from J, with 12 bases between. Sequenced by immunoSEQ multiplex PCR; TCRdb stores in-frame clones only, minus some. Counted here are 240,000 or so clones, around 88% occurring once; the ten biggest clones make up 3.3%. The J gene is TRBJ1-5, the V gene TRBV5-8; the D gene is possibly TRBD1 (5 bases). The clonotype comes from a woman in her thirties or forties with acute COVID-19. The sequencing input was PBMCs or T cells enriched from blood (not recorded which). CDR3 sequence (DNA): TGTGCCAGCAGATTAAGGGGCAACAATCAGCCCCAGCATTTT. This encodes CASRLRGNNQPQHF.